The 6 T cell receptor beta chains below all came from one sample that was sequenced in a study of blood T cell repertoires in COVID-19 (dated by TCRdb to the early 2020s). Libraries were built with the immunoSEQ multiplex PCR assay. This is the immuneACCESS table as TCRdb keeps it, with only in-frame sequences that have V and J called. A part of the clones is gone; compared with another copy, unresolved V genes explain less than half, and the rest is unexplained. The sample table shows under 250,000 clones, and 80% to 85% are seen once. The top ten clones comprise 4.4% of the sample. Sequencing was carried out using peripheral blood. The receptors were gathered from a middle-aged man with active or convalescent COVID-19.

CDR3 DNA: TGTGCCAGCAGCCGCTTCGGCTCCTATAATTCACCCCTCCACTTT. Its protein is CASSRFGSYNSPLHF. This chain uses TRBV7-9 with TRBJ1-6; D remains unclear. This CDR3 spans 15 amino acids. Germline V lookup: CDR1 SEHNR, CDR2 FQNEAQ (reference sequence). V dropped 5 bases and J dropped 0 bases, with 8 bases sitting between them.

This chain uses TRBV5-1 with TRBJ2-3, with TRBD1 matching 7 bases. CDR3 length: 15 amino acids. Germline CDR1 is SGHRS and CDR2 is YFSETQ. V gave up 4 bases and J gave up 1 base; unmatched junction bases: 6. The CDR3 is CASSQMTGRTDTQYF. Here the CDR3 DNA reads TGCGCCAGCAGCCAAATGACAGGGCGCACAGATACGCAGTATTTT. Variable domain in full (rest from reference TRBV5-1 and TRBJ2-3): KAGVTQTPRYLIKTRGQQVTLSCSPISGHRSVSWYQQTPGQGLQFLFEYFSETQRNKGNFPGRFSGRQFSNSRSEMNVSTLELGDSALYLCASSQMTGRTDTQYFGPGTRLTVL.

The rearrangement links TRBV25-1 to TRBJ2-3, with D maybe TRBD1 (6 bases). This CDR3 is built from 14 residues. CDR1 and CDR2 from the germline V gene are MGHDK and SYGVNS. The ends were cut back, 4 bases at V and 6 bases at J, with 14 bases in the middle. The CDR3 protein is CASSVDSASDTQYF. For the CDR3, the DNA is TGTGCCAGCAGTGTGGACAGTGCATCTGATACGCAGTATTTT.

CDR3 in amino acids: CSVEVAVRAEAFF. The CDR3 DNA reads TGCAGCGTTGAGGTGGCGGTGAGGGCTGAAGCTTTCTTT. V and J are TRBV29-1 and TRBJ1-1; D is ambiguous. The CDR3 sequence is 13 residues long. Germline CDR1 reads SQVTM; CDR2 reads ANQGSEA. The V and J ends lost 3 bases and 6 bases respectively, with 14 bases between them.

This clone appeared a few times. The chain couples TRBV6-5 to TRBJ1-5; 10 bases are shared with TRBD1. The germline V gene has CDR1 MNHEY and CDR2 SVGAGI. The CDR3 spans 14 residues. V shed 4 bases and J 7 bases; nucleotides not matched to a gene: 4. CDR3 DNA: TGTGCCAGCAGTTGGACAGGGGGACTACAGCCCCAGCATTTT. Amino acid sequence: CASSWTGGLQPQHF.

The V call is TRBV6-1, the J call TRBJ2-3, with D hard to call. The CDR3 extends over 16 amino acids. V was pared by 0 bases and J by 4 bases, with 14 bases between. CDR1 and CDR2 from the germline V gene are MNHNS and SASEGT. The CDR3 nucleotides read TGTGCCAGCAGTGAAGCGCTTCTGCCAGGCGCAGATACGCAGTATTTT. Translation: CASSEALLPGADTQYF.